This T cell receptor (beta chain) is from a study of Ad26.COV2.S vaccination and SARS-CoV-2 variants. General observations from the study: Spike-specific TCR breadth was greater in vaccine than placebo recipients. Non-spike TCR breadth was similar in vaccine and placebo recipients.

J gave up 11 bases and V 1 base, and 6 bases lay outside the gene matches. The V gene's germline CDR1 is GTSNPN and CDR2 SVGIG (reference sequence). The CDR3 has 12 amino acids. This clone has a single count. What it binds is unknown. Sequencing was performed with immunoSEQ multiplex PCR; in TCRdb, only in-frame clones are kept and a portion is missing. The sample has some 180,000 clones, roughly nine tenths seen once. Specimen: peripheral blood, collected after recovery from COVID-19. This rearrangement joins TRBV30 to TRBJ1-2; the match to TRBD1 covers 8 bases. This TCR was recovered from a human donor who had recovered from COVID-19. CDR3 nucleotides: TGTGCCTGGAGTGGCGGGACAGGCCTTTACACCTTC. Its translation is CAWSGGTGLYTF.